Below are 15 T cell receptor beta chains sequenced from a single sample in a study of blood T cells in healthy people across ages. PCR was performed a second time for roughly 7 to 11 cycles using a sample-barcoded 5' primer and a J-beta primer mix. TCRdb called the 5' RACE reads again in MiXCR, with one record for every CDR3 protein. The data show almost 1 million distinct CDR3 sequences, with roughly 51% seen just once and around a fifth held by the top ten. The specimen sequenced was blood. Receptors originate from a woman aged 60-75 years in good health.

This clonotype was detected a few times. This chain joins TRBV5-1 and TRBJ2-7; D could derive from TRBD1 or TRBD2 (5 bases each). The end of the DNA fits TRBJ2-5 better, so the J call may be wrong. The CDR3 loop spans 13 amino acids. Germline CDR1 is SGHRS and CDR2 is YFSETQ. In DNA form, the CDR3 reads TGCGCCAGCAGCTCTGGGGGTGACGAGACCCAGTACTTC. As protein: CASSSGGDETQYF.

In its sample, this clonotype was seen once. The chain combines TRBV20-1 with TRBJ1-5; D unclear. CDR3 length equals 15 residues. CDR1 is DFQATT, CDR2 SNEGSKA, per germline (reference sequence). V dropped 1 base and J dropped 0 bases, with 10 bases sitting between them. The CDR3 region has the DNA TGCAGTGCTAGAGTAGACGGTTATAGCAATCAGCCCCAGCATTTT. Translation: CSARVDGYSNQPQHF.

The genes are TRBV7-2 and TRBJ1-2; D perhaps matches TRBD1 (5 bases). The CDR3 runs 14 residues. Trimming removed 4 bases at V and 5 bases at J, with 14 bases between. Germline V gives CDR1 SGHTA, CDR2 FQGNSA. The CDR3 bases are TGTGCCAGCAGCTCCGCCGGGACTCGATATGGCTACACCTTC. This codes for CASSSAGTRYGYTF.

The chain recombines TRBV12-3 or TRBV12-4 with TRBJ1-6; D is uncertain. This CDR3 spans 13 amino acids. Trimming removed 5 bases from V and 7 bases from J, with 9 bases in between. The CDR3 is CASSPRLNSPLHF. In DNA, the CDR3 is TGTGCCAGCAGTCCCCGGTTAAATTCACCCCTCCACTTT.

The chain combines TRBV11-2 with TRBJ2-1; 11 nucleotides align to TRBD2. The CDR3 is made up of 16 amino acids. The ends lost 5 bases at V and 6 bases at J; junction bases unmatched: 9. Germline CDR1 SGHAT, CDR2 FQNNGV. The CDR3 DNA sequence: TGTGCCAGCAGCGCACAACTAGCGGGAGCCCTCAATGAGCAGTTCTTC. Protein sequence: CASSAQLAGALNEQFF.

This clonotype was counted between two and nine times. CDR3 in DNA: TGTGCCAGCAGTTCCTATAGTCCCACGGGAGAGACCCAGTACTTC. Translating it yields CASSSYSPTGETQYF. The gene calls are TRBV6-6 and TRBJ2-5; no definite D call. Germline V gene sequence: CDR1 MNHNY, CDR2 SVGAGI (reference sequence). The CDR3 contains 15 residues. Trimming shortened V by 4 bases and J by 4 bases, and 16 bases separated the two germline ends.

The chain is built from TRBV3-1 and TRBJ2-1; D is ambiguous. The germline V gene has CDR1 LGHDT and CDR2 YNNKEL (reference sequence). The CDR3 is 12 amino acids. The V and J ends lost 0 bases and 11 bases respectively, with 8 bases between them. The CDR3 is CASSQDRAKQFF. The DNA of the CDR3 is TGTGCCAGCAGCCAAGATAGGGCTAAGCAGTTCTTC.

This sequence joins TRBV9 and TRBJ1-1; no clear D. CDR1 is SGDLS, CDR2 YYNGEE, per germline. The CDR3 length is 13 residues. V lost 1 base and J lost 2, with 6 bases in between. The CDR3 loop reads CASSVSRNTEAFF. As DNA, the CDR3 is TGTGCCAGCAGCGTATCTCGAAACACTGAAGCTTTCTTT.

V usage is TRBV3-1 and J usage is TRBJ1-5; D gene unclear. V was trimmed by 1 base and J by 1 base, leaving 8 bases between them. Germline V gene sequence: CDR1 LGHDT, CDR2 YNNKEL (reference sequence). CDR3 length equals 15 residues. The CDR3 is CASSQGGNSNQPQHF. CDR3 nucleotide sequence: TGTGCCAGCAGCCAAGGTGGGAACAGCAATCAGCCCCAGCATTTT.

The J gene is TRBJ1-6, the V gene TRBV4-2; the D is unclear. The V and J ends lost 0 bases and 4 bases respectively, with 4 bases between them. Germline loops: CDR1 LGHNA, CDR2 YNFKEQ. CDR3 length: 14 amino acids. CDR3: CASSQDTYNSPLHF. The CDR3 coding sequence is TGTGCCAGCAGCCAAGACACGTATAATTCACCCCTCCACTTT.

The rearrangement uses TRBV4-1 and TRBJ1-4; D gene ambiguous. Per germline, CDR1 MGHRA and CDR2 YSYEKL. There are 15 residues in the CDR3. V was shortened by 1 base and J by 8 bases, with 14 bases between the two germline ends. CDR3 region: CASSQVEAVAEKLFF. The CDR3 nucleotides read TGCGCCAGCAGCCAAGTCGAGGCAGTGGCAGAAAAACTGTTTTTT.

V gene TRBV14 combines with J gene TRBJ2-5, with 7 bases that match TRBD1. The CDR3 totals 16 residues. J lost 1 base, V lost 6 bases, and 11 bases had no gene match. Germline CDR1 reads SGHDN; CDR2 reads FVKESK. The CDR3 region has the DNA TGTGCCAGCAGTCGAAAAACAGGGGAAACCCAAGAGACCCAGTACTTC. Translation gives CASSRKTGETQETQYF.

This clonotype occurred many times. The chain uses TRBV7-2 and TRBJ2-2; D perhaps matches TRBD2 (6 bases). CDR1 SGHTA and CDR2 FQGNSA come from the germline V gene. V lost 8 bases, J lost 7 bases, and 17 bases lay in between. This CDR3 has 14 amino acids. This CDR3 is CASWNGLAIGELFF. The CDR3 DNA reads TGTGCCAGCTGGAATGGGCTAGCGATCGGGGAGCTGTTTTTT.

This clonotype was seen more than once but under ten times. J is TRBJ2-1 and V is TRBV7-2; a possible D gene is TRBD1 (5 bases). The CDR3 extends over 14 amino acids. V gave up 2 bases and J gave up 9 bases, with 14 bases separating them. Looked up from germline, CDR1 is SGHTA and CDR2 is FQGNSA. In DNA, the CDR3 is TGTGCCAGCAGCTTAAGTCTAGACAGAAGTGAGCAGTTCTTC. Its protein is CASSLSLDRSEQFF.

V gene TRBV5-1 combines with J gene TRBJ2-3, with a weak D call TRBD1 (5 bases). This CDR3 has 14 residues. From germline, CDR1 is SGHRS and CDR2 YFSETQ. V was trimmed by 4 bases and J by 6 bases, leaving 15 bases between them. The CDR3 region has the DNA TGCGCCAGCAGCAATTCCAGGGCTTCCGATACGCAGTATTTT. It yields the protein CASSNSRASDTQYF.